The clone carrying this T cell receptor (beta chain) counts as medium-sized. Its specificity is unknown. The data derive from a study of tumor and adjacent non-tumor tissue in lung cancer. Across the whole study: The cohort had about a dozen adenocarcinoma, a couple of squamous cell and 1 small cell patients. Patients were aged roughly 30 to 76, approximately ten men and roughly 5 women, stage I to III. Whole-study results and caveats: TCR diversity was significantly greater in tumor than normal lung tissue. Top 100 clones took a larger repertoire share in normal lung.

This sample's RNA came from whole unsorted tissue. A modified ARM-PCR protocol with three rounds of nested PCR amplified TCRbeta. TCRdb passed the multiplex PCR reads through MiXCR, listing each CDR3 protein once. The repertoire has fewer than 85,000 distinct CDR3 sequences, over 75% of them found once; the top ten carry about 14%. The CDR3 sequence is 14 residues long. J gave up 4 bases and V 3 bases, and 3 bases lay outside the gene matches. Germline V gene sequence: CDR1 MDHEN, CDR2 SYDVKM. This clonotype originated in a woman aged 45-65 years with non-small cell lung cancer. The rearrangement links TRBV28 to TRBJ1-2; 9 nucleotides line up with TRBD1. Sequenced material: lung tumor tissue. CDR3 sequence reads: CASSFRDRAYGYTF. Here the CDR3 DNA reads TGTGCCAGCAGTTTTAGGGACAGGGCCTATGGCTACACCTTC.